The clone carrying this T cell receptor (beta chain) has a handful of counts. This sample is part of a study of blood T cell repertoires in COVID-19. In the study overall: Specimens from acute and convalescent COVID-19 originated in the United States, Italy and Spain. In each case, the material was cDNA or gDNA derived from T cells, B-cell-depleted T cells, or PBMCs.

Source study methods: Amplification of reference gene primers was used by the study to estimate nucleated cell counts. Clones were read by immunoSEQ multiplex PCR, and TCRdb kept only the in-frame ones, dropping some. The DNA gave D and trimming, while V, J and clone size come from that table. The sample has roughly 180,000 clones; around 83% are singletons. V gave up 5 bases and J gave up 4 bases, with 9 bases separating them. Per the germline V gene, CDR1 is MDHEN and CDR2 is SYDVKM. This CDR3 has 13 residues. Sequenced material: peripheral blood. The V and J genes are TRBV28 and TRBJ1-3; possible D gene TRBD1, 6 bases. The receptor comes from a man younger than 35 with acute or convalescent COVID-19. Here the CDR3 DNA reads TGTGCCAGCAGTCAACAGGGAGGAAACACCATATATTTT. Translating gives CASSQQGGNTIYF.